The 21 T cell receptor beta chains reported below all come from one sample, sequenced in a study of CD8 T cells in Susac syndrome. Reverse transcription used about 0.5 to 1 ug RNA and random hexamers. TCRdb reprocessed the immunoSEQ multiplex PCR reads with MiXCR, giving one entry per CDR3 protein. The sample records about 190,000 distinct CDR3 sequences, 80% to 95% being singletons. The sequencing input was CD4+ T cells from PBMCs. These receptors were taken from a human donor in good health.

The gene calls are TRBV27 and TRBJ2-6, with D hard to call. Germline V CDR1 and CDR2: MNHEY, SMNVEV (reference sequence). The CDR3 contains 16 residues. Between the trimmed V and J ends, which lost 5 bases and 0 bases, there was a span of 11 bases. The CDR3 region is CASSATGTSGANVLTF. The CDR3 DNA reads TGTGCCAGCAGTGCTACGGGCACCTCTGGGGCCAACGTCCTGACTTTC. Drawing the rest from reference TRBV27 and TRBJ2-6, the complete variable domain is EAQVTQNPRYLITVTGKKLTVTCSQNMNHEYMSWYRQDPGLGLRQIYYSMNVEVTDKGDVPEGYKVSRKEKRNFPLILESPSPNQTSLYFCASSATGTSGANVLTFGAGSRLTVL.

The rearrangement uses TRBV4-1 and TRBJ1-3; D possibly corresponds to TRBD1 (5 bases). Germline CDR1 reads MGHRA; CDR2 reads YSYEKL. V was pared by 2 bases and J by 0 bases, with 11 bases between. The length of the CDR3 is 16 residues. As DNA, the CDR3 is TGCGCCAGCAGCCAACCGGGACTGAGCTCTGGAAACACCATATATTTT. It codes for CASSQPGLSSGNTIYF.

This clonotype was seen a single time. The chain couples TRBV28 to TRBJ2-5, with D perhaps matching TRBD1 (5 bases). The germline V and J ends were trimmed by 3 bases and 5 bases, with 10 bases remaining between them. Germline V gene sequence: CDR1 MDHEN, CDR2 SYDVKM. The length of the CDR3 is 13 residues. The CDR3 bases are TGTGCCAGCAGTTTTAAGGGGCGGGAGACCCAGTACTTC. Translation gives CASSFKGRETQYF.

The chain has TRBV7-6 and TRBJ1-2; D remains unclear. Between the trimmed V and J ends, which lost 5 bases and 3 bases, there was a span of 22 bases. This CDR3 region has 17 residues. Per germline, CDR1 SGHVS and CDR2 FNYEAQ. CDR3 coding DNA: TGTGCCAGCAGCGCCGGGATAGCCGCTACTACCCACTATGGCTACACCTTC. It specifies CASSAGIAATTHYGYTF.

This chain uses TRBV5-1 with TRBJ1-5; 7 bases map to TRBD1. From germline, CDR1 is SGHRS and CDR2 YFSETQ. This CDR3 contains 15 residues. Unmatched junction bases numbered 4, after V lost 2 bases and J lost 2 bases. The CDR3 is CASSLEGARNQPQHF. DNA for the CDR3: TGCGCCAGCAGCTTAGAGGGGGCACGCAATCAGCCCCAGCATTTT.

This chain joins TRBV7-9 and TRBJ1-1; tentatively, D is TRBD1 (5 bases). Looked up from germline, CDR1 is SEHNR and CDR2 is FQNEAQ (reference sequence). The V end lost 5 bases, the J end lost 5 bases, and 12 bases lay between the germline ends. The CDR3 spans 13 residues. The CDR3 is CASSLRDGTEAFF. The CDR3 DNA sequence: TGTGCCAGCAGCCTCAGGGATGGGACTGAAGCTTTCTTT.

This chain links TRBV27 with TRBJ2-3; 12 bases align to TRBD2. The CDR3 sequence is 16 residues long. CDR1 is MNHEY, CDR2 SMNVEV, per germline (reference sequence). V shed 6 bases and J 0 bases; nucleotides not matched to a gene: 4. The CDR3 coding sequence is TGTGCCAGCAGGCCTAGCGGGGGGGTTAGCACAGATACGCAGTATTTT. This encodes CASRPSGGVSTDTQYF.

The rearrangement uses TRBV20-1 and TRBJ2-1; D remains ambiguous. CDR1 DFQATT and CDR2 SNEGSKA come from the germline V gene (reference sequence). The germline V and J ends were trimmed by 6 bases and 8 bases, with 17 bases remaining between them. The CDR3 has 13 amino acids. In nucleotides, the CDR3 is TGCAGTGCCGCCCGACCATTCGGCGATGAGCAGTTCTTC. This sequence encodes CSAARPFGDEQFF.

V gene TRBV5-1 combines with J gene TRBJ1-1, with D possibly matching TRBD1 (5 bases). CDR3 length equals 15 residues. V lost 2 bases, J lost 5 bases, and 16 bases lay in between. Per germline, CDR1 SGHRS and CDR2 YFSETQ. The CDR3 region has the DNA TGCGCCAGCAGCTTATTTTCAAGGGGCGGGACTGAAGCTTTCTTT. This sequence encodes CASSLFSRGGTEAFF. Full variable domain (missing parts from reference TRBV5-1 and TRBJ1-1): KAGVTQTPRYLIKTRGQQVTLSCSPISGHRSVSWYQQTPGQGLQFLFEYFSETQRNKGNFPGRFSGRQFSNSRSEMNVSTLELGDSALYLCASSLFSRGGTEAFFGQGTRLTVV.

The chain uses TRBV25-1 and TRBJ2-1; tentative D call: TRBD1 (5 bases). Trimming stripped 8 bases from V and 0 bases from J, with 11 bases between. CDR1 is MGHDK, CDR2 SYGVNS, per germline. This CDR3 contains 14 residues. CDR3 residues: CASARVGSYNEQFF. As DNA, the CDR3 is TGTGCCAGCGCCAGGGTAGGCTCCTACAATGAGCAGTTCTTC.

The CDR3 protein is CASSPVKGKAFF. The CDR3 region has the DNA TGTGCCAGCAGTCCGGTGAAAGGGAAAGCTTTCTTT. This chain uses TRBV28 with TRBJ1-1; D gene unclear. The V gene lost 5 bases and the J gene lost 9 bases, with 13 bases spanning the gap. There are 12 residues in the CDR3. Germline CDR1 reads MDHEN; CDR2 reads SYDVKM.

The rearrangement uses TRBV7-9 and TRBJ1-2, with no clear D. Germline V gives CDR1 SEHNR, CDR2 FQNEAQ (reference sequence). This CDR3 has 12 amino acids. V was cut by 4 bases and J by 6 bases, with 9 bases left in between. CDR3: CASSSATNGYTF. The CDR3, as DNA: TGTGCCAGCAGCTCAGCTACTAATGGCTACACCTTC.

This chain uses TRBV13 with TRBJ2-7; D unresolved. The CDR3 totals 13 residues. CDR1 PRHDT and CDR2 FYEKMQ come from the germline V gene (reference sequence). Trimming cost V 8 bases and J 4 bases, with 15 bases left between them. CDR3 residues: CASDPRSGYEQYF. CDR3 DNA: TGTGCCAGCGACCCGCGGAGTGGGTACGAGCAGTACTTC.

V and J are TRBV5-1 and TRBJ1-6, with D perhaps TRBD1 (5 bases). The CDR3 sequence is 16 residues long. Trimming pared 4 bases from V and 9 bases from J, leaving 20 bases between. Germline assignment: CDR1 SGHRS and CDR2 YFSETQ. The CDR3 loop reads CASSPQGGGSSSPLHF. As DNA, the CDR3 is TGCGCCAGCAGCCCCCAAGGTGGGGGGTCAAGTTCACCCCTCCACTTT.

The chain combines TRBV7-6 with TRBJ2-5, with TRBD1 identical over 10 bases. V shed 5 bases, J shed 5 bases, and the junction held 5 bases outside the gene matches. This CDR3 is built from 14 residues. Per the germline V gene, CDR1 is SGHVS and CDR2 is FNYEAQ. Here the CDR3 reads CASSRGQGYETQYF. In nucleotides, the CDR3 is TGTGCCAGCAGCCGGGGACAGGGGTACGAGACCCAGTACTTC. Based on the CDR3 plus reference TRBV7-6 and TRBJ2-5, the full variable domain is GAGVSQSPRYKVTKRGQDVALRCDPISGHVSLYWYRQALGQGPEFLTYFNYEAQQDKSGLPNDRFSAERPEGSISTLTIQRTEQRDSAMYRCASSRGQGYETQYFGPGTRLLVL.

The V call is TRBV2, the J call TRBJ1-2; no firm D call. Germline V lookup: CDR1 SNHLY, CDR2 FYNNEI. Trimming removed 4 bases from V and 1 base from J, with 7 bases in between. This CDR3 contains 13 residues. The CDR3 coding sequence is TGTGCCAGCAGTGTTGAAGATAACTATGGCTACACCTTC. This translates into CASSVEDNYGYTF.

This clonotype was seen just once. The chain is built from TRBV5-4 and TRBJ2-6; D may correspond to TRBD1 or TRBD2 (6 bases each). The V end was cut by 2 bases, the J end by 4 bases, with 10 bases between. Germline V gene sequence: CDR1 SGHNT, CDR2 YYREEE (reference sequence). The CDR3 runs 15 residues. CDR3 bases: TGTGCCAGCAGCTTCAGGGGAGGAGGGGCCAACGTCCTGACTTTC. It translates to CASSFRGGGANVLTF.

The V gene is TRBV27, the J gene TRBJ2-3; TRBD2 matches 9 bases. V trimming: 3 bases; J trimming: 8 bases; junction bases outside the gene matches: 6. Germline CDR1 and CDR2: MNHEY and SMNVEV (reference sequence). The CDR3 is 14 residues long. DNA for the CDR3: TGTGCCAGCAGTTTCGCGGGGGGGCTAGGTACGCAGTATTTT. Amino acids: CASSFAGGLGTQYF.

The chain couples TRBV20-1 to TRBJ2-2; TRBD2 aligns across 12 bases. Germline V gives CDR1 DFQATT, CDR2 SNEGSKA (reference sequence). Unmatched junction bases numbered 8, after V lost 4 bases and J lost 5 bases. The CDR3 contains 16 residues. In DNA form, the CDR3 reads TGCAGTGCTACCAGCACTAGCGGGGGGCCAACCGGGGAGCTGTTTTTT. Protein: CSATSTSGGPTGELFF.

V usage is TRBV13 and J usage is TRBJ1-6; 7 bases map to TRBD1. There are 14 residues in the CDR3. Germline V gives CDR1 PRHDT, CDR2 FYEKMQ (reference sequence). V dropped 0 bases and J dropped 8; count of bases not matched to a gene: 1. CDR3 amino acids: CASSLGDRDSPLHF. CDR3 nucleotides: TGTGCCAGCAGCTTAGGTGACAGGGATTCACCCCTCCACTTT. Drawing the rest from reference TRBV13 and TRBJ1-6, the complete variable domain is AAGVIQSPRHLIKEKRETATLKCYPIPRHDTVYWYQQGPGQDPQFLISFYEKMQSDKGSIPDRFSAQQFSDYHSELNMSSLELGDSALYFCASSLGDRDSPLHFGNGTRLTVT.

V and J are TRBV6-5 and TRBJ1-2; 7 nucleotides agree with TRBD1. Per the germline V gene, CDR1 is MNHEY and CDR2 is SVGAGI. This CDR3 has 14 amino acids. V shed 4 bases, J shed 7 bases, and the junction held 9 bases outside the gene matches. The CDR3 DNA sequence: TGTGCCAGCAGTTCGACTAGGGGGCTGGGTGGCTACACCTTC. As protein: CASSSTRGLGGYTF.